This note documents a single T cell receptor beta chain sequence. Its antigen is currently not known. The input lacks base qualities; no much larger clone sits a single base away. Trimming costs V 5 bases and J 3 bases, and their ends lie 9 bases apart. The germline V gene (reference sequence) provides CDR1 SGHKS and CDR2 YYEKEE. The CDR3 contains 13 residues, cysteine and phenylalanine counted. The DNA shown is the 39-base CDR3, in frame from base 1. TCRbeta CDR3 regions were amplified from genomic DNA by means of the immunoSEQ Assay, a bias-controlled multiplex PCR. Regarding the original processing steps: Nucleated cell counts per sample were estimated from amplification of reference gene primers within the assay. To quantify the absolute abundance of each unique TCRbeta CDR3 rearrangement, sequence reads were collapsed and filtered. For each sample, productive Simpson clonality was calculated as the square root of Simpson's diversity index across productive rearrangements. This is the immuneACCESS table as TCRdb keeps it, with only in-frame sequences that have V and J called. A part of the clones is gone; compared with another copy, unresolved V genes explain less than half, and the rest is unexplained. That table gives V, J and clone size, and the DNA gave D and trimming. This sample is represented by hundreds of thousands of clones; around 84% of them were singletons. The ten biggest clones cover 1% to 1.5% of the sample.

This sample is drawn from a study of blood T cell repertoires in COVID-19 (dated by TCRdb to the early 2020s). With regard to the full study: Collaborator samples came from the United States, Italy and Spain and covered acute and convalescent phases of COVID-19. The repertoires were released in a freely available public database intended as a resource for research on the immune response to SARS-CoV-2. Sample metadata almost always included a de-identified subject ID, COVID-19 status, age in years and sex. The prospective study material was composed of cDNA or gDNA derived from T cells, B-cell-depleted T cells, or PBMCs. Where HLA class I and class II types were available, the types were taken from metadata supplied by the sample provider, not from assay-based typing. Samples were obtained from the ongoing ImmuneRACE study (first 160 participants) and from approximately 1,200 subjects provided by 6 global collaborators. Subjects who had been exposed to COVID-19, were actively infected with it, or had recovered from it provided the deeply sampled blood TCRbeta repertoires that made up the dataset. Here is what the overall study found, with its caveats: Clinical and demographic metadata were provided uncurated, with the amount varying by source and participant.

Whole blood was collected in K2EDTA tubes by collaborating institutions according to the institutions' own protocols. For TCRbeta analysis, collaborators shipped samples in one of three forms: frozen whole blood, isolated PBMCs, or DNA extracted from either of those sample types. The chain is assembled from TRBV5-5 and TRBJ2-1; TRBD2 is a weak D gene call, 5 bases matching. Sequencing was performed on peripheral blood. The sequence was obtained from a man in his 70s with acute or convalescent COVID-19. The base sequence is TGTGCCAGCAGTTTCCGGGACTACAATGAGCAGTTCTTC. The resulting protein is CASSFRDYNEQFF.